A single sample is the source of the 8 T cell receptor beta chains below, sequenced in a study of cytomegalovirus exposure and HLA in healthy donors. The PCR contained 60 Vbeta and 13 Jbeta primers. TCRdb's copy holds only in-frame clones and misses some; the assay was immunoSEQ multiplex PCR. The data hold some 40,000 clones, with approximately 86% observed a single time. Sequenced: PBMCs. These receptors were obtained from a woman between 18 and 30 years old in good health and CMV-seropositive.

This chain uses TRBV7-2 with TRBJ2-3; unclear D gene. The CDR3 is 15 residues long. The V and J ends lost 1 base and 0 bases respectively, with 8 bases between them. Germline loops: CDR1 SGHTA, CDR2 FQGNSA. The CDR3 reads CASSLDYLSTDTQYF. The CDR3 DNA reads TGTGCCAGCAGCTTAGACTACCTTAGCACAGATACGCAGTATTTT. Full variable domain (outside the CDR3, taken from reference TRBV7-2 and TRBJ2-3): GAGVSQSPSNKVTEKGKDVELRCDPISGHTALYWYRQSLGQGLEFLIYFQGNSAPDKSGLPSDRFSAERTGGSVSTLTIQRTQQEDSAVYLCASSLDYLSTDTQYFGPGTRLTVL.

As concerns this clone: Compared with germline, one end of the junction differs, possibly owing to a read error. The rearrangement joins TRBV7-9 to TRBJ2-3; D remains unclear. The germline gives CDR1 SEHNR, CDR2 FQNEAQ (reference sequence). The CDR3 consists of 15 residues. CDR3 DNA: TGTTCCAGCAGCTTAGTAGGAGCTAGAGGAGATACGCAGTATTTT. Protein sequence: CSSSLVGARGDTQYF.

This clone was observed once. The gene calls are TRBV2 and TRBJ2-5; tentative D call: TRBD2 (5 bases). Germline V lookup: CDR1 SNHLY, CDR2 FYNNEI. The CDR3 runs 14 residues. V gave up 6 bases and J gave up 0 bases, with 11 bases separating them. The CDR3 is CASRETSNQETQYF. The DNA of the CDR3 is TGTGCCAGCAGGGAAACTAGTAACCAAGAGACCCAGTACTTC.

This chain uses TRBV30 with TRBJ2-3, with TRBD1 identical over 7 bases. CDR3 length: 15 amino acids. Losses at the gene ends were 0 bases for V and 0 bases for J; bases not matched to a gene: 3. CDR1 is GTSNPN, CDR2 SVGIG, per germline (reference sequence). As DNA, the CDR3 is TGTGCCTGGAGTGTAGGGGGCAGGAGCACAGATACGCAGTATTTT. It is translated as CAWSVGGRSTDTQYF.

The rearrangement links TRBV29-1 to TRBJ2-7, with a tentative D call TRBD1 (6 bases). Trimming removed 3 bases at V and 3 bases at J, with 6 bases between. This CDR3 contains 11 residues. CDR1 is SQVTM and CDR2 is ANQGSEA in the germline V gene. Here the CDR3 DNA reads TGCAGCGTTGACAGGGGCTACGAGCAGTACTTC. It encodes CSVDRGYEQYF.

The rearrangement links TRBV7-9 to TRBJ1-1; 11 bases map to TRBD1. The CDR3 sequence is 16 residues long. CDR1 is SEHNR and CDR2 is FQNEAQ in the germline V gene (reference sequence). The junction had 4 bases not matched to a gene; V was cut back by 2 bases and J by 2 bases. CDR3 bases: TGTGCCAGCAGCTTATTCGGGACAGGGGGTAACACTGAAGCTTTCTTT. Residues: CASSLFGTGGNTEAFF.

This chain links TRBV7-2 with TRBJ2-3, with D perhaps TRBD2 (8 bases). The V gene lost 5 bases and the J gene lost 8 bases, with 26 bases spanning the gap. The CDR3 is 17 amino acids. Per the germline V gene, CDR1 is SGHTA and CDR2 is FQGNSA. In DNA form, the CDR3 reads TGTGCCAGCAGCCGACCGTCGGGGGGGACAGTCGGGGGTACGCAGTATTTT. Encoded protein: CASSRPSGGTVGGTQYF.

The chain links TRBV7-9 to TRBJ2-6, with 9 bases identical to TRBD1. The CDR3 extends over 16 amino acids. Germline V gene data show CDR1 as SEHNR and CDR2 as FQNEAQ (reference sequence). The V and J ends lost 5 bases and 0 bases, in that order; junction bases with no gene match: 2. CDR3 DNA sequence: TGTGCCAGCAGCACGACAGGGGGCTCTGGGGCCAACGTCCTGACTTTC. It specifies CASSTTGGSGANVLTF.